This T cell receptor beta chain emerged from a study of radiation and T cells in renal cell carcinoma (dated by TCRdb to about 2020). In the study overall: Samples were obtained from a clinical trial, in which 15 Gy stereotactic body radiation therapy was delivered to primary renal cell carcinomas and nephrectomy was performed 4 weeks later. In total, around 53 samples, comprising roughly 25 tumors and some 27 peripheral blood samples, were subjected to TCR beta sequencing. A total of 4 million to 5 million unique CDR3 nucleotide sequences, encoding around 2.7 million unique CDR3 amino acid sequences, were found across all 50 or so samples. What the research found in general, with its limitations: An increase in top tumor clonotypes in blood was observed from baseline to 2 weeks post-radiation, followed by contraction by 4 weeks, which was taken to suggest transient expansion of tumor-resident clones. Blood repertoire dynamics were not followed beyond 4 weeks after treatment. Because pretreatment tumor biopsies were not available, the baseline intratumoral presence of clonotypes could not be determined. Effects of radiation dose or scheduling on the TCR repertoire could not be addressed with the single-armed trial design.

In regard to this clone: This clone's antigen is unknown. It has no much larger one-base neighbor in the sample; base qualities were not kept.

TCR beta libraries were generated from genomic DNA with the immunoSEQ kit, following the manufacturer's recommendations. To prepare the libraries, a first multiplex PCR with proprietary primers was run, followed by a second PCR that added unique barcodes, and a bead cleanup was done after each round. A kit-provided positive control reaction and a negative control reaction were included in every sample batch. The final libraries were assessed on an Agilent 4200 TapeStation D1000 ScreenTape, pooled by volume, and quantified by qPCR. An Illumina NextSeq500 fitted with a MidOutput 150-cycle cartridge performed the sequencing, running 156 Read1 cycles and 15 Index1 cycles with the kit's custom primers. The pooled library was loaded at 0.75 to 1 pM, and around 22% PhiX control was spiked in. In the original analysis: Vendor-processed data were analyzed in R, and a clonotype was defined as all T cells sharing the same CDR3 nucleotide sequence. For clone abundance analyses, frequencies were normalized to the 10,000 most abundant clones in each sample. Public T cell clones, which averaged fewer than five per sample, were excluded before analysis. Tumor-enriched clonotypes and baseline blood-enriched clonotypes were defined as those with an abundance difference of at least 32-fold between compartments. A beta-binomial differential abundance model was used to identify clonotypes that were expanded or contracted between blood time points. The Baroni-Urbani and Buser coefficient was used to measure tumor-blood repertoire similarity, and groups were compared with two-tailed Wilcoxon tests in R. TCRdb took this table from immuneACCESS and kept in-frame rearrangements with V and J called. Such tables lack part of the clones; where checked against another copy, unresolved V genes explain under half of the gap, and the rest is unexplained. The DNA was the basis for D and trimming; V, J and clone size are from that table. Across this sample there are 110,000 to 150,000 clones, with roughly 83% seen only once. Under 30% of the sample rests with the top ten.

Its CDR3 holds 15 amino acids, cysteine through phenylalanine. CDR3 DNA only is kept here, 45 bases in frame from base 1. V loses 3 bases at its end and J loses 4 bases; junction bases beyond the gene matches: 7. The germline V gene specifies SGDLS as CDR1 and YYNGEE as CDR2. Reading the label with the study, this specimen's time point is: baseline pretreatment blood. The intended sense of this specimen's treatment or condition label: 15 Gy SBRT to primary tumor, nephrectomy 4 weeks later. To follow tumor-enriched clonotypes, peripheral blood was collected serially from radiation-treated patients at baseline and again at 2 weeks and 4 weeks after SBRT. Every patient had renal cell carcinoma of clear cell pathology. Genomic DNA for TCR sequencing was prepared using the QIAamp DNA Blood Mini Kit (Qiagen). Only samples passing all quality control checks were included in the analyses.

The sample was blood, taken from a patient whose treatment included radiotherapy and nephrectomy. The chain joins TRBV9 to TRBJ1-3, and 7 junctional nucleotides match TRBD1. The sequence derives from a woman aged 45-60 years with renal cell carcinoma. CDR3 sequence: CASSALTGSGNTIYF. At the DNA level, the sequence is TGTGCCAGCAGCGCTTTGACAGGGTCGGGAAACACCATATATTTT.